The 10 T cell receptor beta chains presented below share a single source sample, sequenced in a study of T cell changes during pregnancy in multiple sclerosis. The assay was immunoSEQ multiplex PCR, and TCRdb's table has in-frame clones only and misses some. Among tens of thousands of clones listed, around nine tenths were seen once. Specimen: peripheral blood, collected after pregnancy. Receptors originate from a female donor with multiple sclerosis, enrolled in a pregnancy study.

The CDR3 is CASRSSTNEKLFF. CDR3 nucleotides: TGTGCCAGCCGTTCGAGTACTAATGAAAAACTGTTTTTT. V gene TRBV7-9 combines with J gene TRBJ1-4; unclear D gene. Germline CDR1 SEHNR, CDR2 FQNEAQ (reference sequence). V shed 8 bases and J shed 2 bases, with 9 bases lying between them. This CDR3 is built from 13 residues. The full variable domain, completed using reference TRBV7-9 and TRBJ1-4, is DTGVSQNPRHKITKRGQNVTFRCDPISEHNRLYWYRQTLGQGPEFLTYFQNEAQLEKSRLLSDRFSAERPKGSFSTLEIQRTEQGDSAMYLCASRSSTNEKLFFGSGTQLSVL.

This chain connects TRBV10-2 to TRBJ2-3; 8 bases agree with TRBD2. Germline V gives CDR1 WSHSY, CDR2 SAAADI. Trimming at V came to 8 bases and at J to 1 base, leaving 8 bases not matched to a gene. The length of the CDR3 is 15 residues. The CDR3 spells CASGPVSGGTDTQYF. The CDR3, as DNA: TGCGCCAGCGGACCTGTTAGCGGGGGCACAGATACGCAGTATTTT.

The CDR3 DNA follows: TGTGCCACCAGCGGACTGACAGGGGCGAACATTCAGTACTTC. It is translated as CATSGLTGANIQYF. The genes are TRBV15 and TRBJ2-4; 8 nucleotides match TRBD1. There are 14 residues in the CDR3. The V and J ends lost 5 bases and 7 bases, in that order; junction bases with no gene match: 7. CDR1 LNHNV and CDR2 YYDKDF come from the germline V gene (reference sequence).

This clone has only one observation. This sequence joins TRBV7-3 and TRBJ2-4; the match to TRBD2 covers 11 bases. This CDR3 region has 16 residues. The J segment lost 6 bases and the V segment lost 0 bases, leaving 4 bases of the junction unmatched. Germline V gene data show CDR1 as SGHTA and CDR2 as FQGTGA. As DNA, the CDR3 is TGTGCCAGCAGCTTAACTAGCGGGGGGGGTGGAAACATTCAGTACTTC. Protein product: CASSLTSGGGGNIQYF.

This chain links TRBV18 with TRBJ1-1, with no clear D. The germline V gene has CDR1 KGHSH and CDR2 LQKENI. Trimming took 3 bases from V and 3 from J, leaving 11 bases between them. The CDR3 consists of 14 residues. The CDR3, as DNA: TGTGCCAGCTCACCCCAGACGCGGGACACTGAAGCTTTCTTT. It yields the protein CASSPQTRDTEAFF. The variable domain in full, with the rest retrieved from reference TRBV18 and TRBJ1-1, is NAGVMQNPRHLVRRRGQEARLRCSPMKGHSHVYWYRQLPEEGLKFMVYLQKENIIDESGMPKERFSAEFPKEGPSILRIQQVVRGDSAAYFCASSPQTRDTEAFFGQGTRLTVV.

The table lists this clone with a count of one. The chain uses TRBV5-6 and TRBJ1-1; the D gene is possibly TRBD1 (5 bases). Germline assignment: CDR1 SGHDT and CDR2 YYEEEE. This CDR3 region has 15 residues. The V gene lost 0 bases and the J gene lost 5 bases, with 14 bases spanning the gap. The CDR3 nucleotides read TGTGCCAGCAGCTTGGGCCCGGGGGGGAGGACTGAAGCTTTCTTT. Its translation is CASSLGPGGRTEAFF. The complete variable domain, with remaining parts taken from reference TRBV5-6 and TRBJ1-1, reads DAGVTQSPTHLIKTRGQQVTLRCSPKSGHDTVSWYQQALGQGPQFIFQYYEEEERQRGNFPDRFSGHQFPNYSSELNVNALLLGDSALYLCASSLGPGGRTEAFFGQGTRLTVV.

This clone was found a few times. The V and J genes are TRBV4-1 and TRBJ1-1, with 7 positions matching TRBD1. The length of the CDR3 is 14 residues. Germline V gene data show CDR1 as MGHRA and CDR2 as YSYEKL. Losses at the gene ends were 6 bases for V and 0 bases for J; bases not matched to a gene: 4. CDR3 nucleotide sequence: TGCGCCAGCAGGCCGGGACAGATGAACACTGAAGCTTTCTTT. Translation gives CASRPGQMNTEAFF.

V usage is TRBV19 and J usage is TRBJ1-2; 9 bases map to TRBD1. V shed 3 bases, J shed 6 bases, and the junction held 5 bases outside the gene matches. This CDR3 comprises 14 residues. Germline CDR1 is LNHDA and CDR2 is SQIVND (reference sequence). In DNA, the CDR3 is TGTGCCAGTAGTATCGCCGGGACAGGGCATGGCTACACCTTC. This translates into CASSIAGTGHGYTF.

The chain joins TRBV21-1 to TRBJ2-1; TRBD2 was called by the table and not checked on the DNA. TRBV21-1 is a known pseudogene. There are 15 residues in the CDR3. Here the CDR3 DNA reads TGTGCCAGCAGTTCAGGGAGGGGCTCCTACAATGAGCAGTTCTTC. It yields the protein CASSSGRGSYNEQFF.

The chain combines TRBV7-3 with TRBJ2-3, with 11 bases identical to TRBD1. CDR1 is SGHTA, CDR2 FQGTGA, per germline. With 5 bases clipped from V and 6 bases from J, the junction kept 7 bases outside the gene matches. There are 15 residues in the CDR3. CDR3 nucleotide sequence: TGTGCCAGCAGCCCAGGGACAGGGGGAGCCGATACGCAGTATTTT. It specifies CASSPGTGGADTQYF.